This passage covers 21 T cell receptor beta chains from one sample sequenced in a study of T cell repertoires in cytomegalovirus infection. TCRdb fed the reads into MiXCR, producing one record per CDR3 protein. The data contain approximately 250,000 distinct CDR3 sequences, roughly 22% of them singletons. Material for sequencing was CD8+ T cells from PBMCs. These receptors were collected from a human donor in good health (CMV status not recorded). Some clones in this sample may be carry-over from other donors' samples.

The chain couples TRBV28 to TRBJ2-5; 12 bases match TRBD2. This CDR3 has 17 amino acids. With V trimmed by 3 bases and J by 2 bases, 7 bases remained unmatched. From germline, CDR1 is MDHEN and CDR2 SYDVKM. CDR3 protein: CASSFLLAGGYQETQYF. The DNA for the CDR3 is TGTGCCAGCAGTTTTTTACTAGCGGGGGGCTATCAAGAGACCCAGTACTTC.

This clonotype was counted at least ten times. This sequence joins TRBV7-2 and TRBJ1-4; D remains unclear. CDR1 and CDR2 from the germline V gene are SGHTA and FQGNSA. The V and J ends lost 1 base and 0 bases respectively, with 9 bases between them. CDR3 length equals 16 residues. This chain's CDR3 is CASSLDGDATNEKLFF. The CDR3 DNA follows: TGTGCCAGCAGCTTAGACGGGGATGCAACTAATGAAAAACTGTTTTTT. Full variable domain (rest looked up from reference TRBV7-2 and TRBJ1-4): GAGVSQSPSNKVTEKGKDVELRCDPISGHTALYWYRQSLGQGLEFLIYFQGNSAPDKSGLPSDRFSAERTGGSVSTLTIQRTQQEDSAVYLCASSLDGDATNEKLFFGSGTQLSVL.

The chain is built from TRBV5-5 and TRBJ1-1; 8 positions agree with TRBD1. This CDR3 has 15 residues. CDR1 SGHKS and CDR2 YYEKEE come from the germline V gene (reference sequence). The ends lost 1 base at V and 1 base at J; junction bases unmatched: 3. In DNA form, the CDR3 reads TGTGCCAGCAGCTTGATCGGGACAGGGAACACTGAAGCTTTCTTT. Translation: CASSLIGTGNTEAFF.

V and J are TRBV7-9 and TRBJ1-1; D might be TRBD1 (5 bases). The CDR3 spans 13 residues. V was trimmed by 4 bases and J by 11 bases, leaving 17 bases between them. CDR1 is SEHNR, CDR2 FQNEAQ, per germline (reference sequence). CDR3 nucleotides: TGTGCCAGCAGCTCAGGAGTAACCAGGGTTGCTTTCTTT. Translating gives CASSSGVTRVAFF.

This clonotype came up many times. V gene TRBV7-9 combines with J gene TRBJ2-2; 10 bases line up with TRBD2. In germline, CDR1 is SEHNR, CDR2 FQNEAQ (reference sequence). The CDR3 runs 17 residues. The J segment lost 3 bases and the V segment lost 5 bases, leaving 9 bases of the junction unmatched. DNA of the CDR3: TGTGCCAGCAGCGCCCCAGCGGGGGGGCCCGACACCGGGGAGCTGTTTTTT. The encoded protein is CASSAPAGGPDTGELFF. Looking up the rest from reference TRBV7-9 and TRBJ2-2 gives the full variable domain: DTGVSQNPRHKITKRGQNVTFRCDPISEHNRLYWYRQTLGQGPEFLTYFQNEAQLEKSRLLSDRFSAERPKGSFSTLEIQRTEQGDSAMYLCASSAPAGGPDTGELFFGEGSRLTVL.

This clonotype was observed a few times. The chain is built from TRBV30 and TRBJ2-7; tentative D call: TRBD1 (6 bases). Between the trimmed V and J ends, which lost 1 base and 2 bases, there was a span of 12 bases. CDR3 length equals 14 residues. Looked up from germline, CDR1 is GTSNPN and CDR2 is SVGIG (reference sequence). In DNA form, the CDR3 reads TGTGCCTGGAGTGCCGACAGGCCAGCCTACGAGCAGTACTTC. Its translation: CAWSADRPAYEQYF.

CDR3 residues: CASSLYLRGDTQYF. DNA for the CDR3: TGTGCCAGCAGTTTATATCTGCGGGGAGATACGCAGTATTTT. The chain carries TRBV28 and TRBJ2-3; D is possibly TRBD2 (6 bases). CDR1 and CDR2 (germline): MDHEN, SYDVKM. The ends were cut back, 1 base at V and 5 bases at J, with 10 bases in the middle. The CDR3 totals 14 residues. Full variable domain (remainder filled in from reference TRBV28 and TRBJ2-3): DVKVTQSSRYLVKRTGEKVFLECVQDMDHENMFWYRQDPGLGLRLIYFSYDVKMKEKGDIPEGYSVSREKKERFSLILESASTNQTSMYLCASSLYLRGDTQYFGPGTRLTVL.

This clonotype came up a few times. This chain uses TRBV19 with TRBJ1-2, with D unresolved. V was cut by 6 bases and J by 1 base, with 9 bases left in between. The CDR3 is made up of 13 amino acids. The germline V gene encodes CDR1 LNHDA and CDR2 SQIVND (reference sequence). CDR3 DNA sequence: TGTGCCAGTAGCAGGACCGTTAACTATGGCTACACCTTC. This codes for CASSRTVNYGYTF. Together with reference TRBV19 and TRBJ1-2, the CDR3 gives the full variable domain: DGGITQSPKYLFRKEGQNVTLSCEQNLNHDAMYWYRQDPGQGLRLIYYSQIVNDFQKGDIAEGYSVSREKKESFPLTVTSAQKNPTAFYLCASSRTVNYGYTFGSGTRLTVV.

The gene calls are TRBV12-3 or TRBV12-4 and TRBJ1-2, with D unresolved. The V gene lost 1 base and the J gene lost 7 bases, with 13 bases spanning the gap. This CDR3 is 14 amino acids long. CDR3 amino acids: CASSLGYGGFGYTF. The CDR3 coding sequence is TGTGCCAGCAGTTTAGGTTACGGAGGATTTGGCTACACCTTC.

In this sample, this clonotype turned up many times. The CDR3 loop is CASSFPGTEGSPLHF. DNA of the CDR3: TGTGCCAGCAGTTTTCCCGGGACAGAGGGTTCACCCCTCCACTTT. This chain connects TRBV28 to TRBJ1-6, with 7 bases that match TRBD1. The germline V gene encodes CDR1 MDHEN and CDR2 SYDVKM. V dropped 3 bases and J dropped 9; count of bases not matched to a gene: 8. The CDR3 spans 15 residues.

This clonotype occurred a few times. The chain has TRBV27 and TRBJ2-1; 14 bases line up with TRBD2. CDR3 size: 15 residues. CDR1 MNHEY and CDR2 SMNVEV come from the germline V gene (reference sequence). Trimming removed 5 bases from V and 6 bases from J; junction bases left unmatched: 3. In nucleotides, the CDR3 is TGTGCCAGCAGTCCGGGACTAGCGGGGGCCAATGAGCAGTTCTTC. Encoded protein: CASSPGLAGANEQFF.

The sample holds one count of this clonotype. Since a much larger clone is just one base distant, this may be a read error. J is TRBJ2-1 and V is TRBV6-5; D gene unclear. V was cut by 2 bases and J by 8 bases, with 10 bases left in between. The V gene's germline CDR1 is MNHEY and CDR2 SVGAGI. The CDR3 length is 13 residues. The CDR3 region has the DNA TGTGCCAGCAGTTACATCCTAGTCGATGAGCAGTTCTTC. Amino acid sequence: CASSYILVDEQFF.

Ten or more counts support this clonotype. This chain joins TRBV6-5 and TRBJ1-5, with D uncertain. The V gene's germline CDR1 is MNHEY and CDR2 SVGAGI. V dropped 5 bases and J dropped 9 bases, with 14 bases sitting between them. The CDR3 is made up of 13 amino acids. The CDR3 sequence: CASSPLQMGPQHF. The CDR3 region has the DNA TGTGCCAGCAGTCCCCTCCAAATGGGGCCCCAGCATTTT.

This rearrangement joins TRBV19 to TRBJ2-1, with 8 bases that match TRBD1. The CDR3 covers 15 residues. The ends lost 5 bases at V and 0 bases at J; junction bases unmatched: 3. Germline CDR1 LNHDA, CDR2 SQIVND (reference sequence). In nucleotides, the CDR3 is TGTGCCAGTAGTCCCGACAGGGGCTCCTACAATGAGCAGTTCTTC. Residues: CASSPDRGSYNEQFF.

This clonotype was picked up many times. The chain's CDR3 is CASSYTLTGGSEQYF. The DNA for the CDR3 is TGTGCCAGCAGTTACACCCTGACAGGGGGAAGCGAGCAGTACTTC. This chain links TRBV6-6 with TRBJ2-7; 9 bases align to TRBD1. In germline, CDR1 is MNHNY, CDR2 SVGAGI (reference sequence). Losses at the gene ends were 2 bases for V and 6 bases for J; bases not matched to a gene: 8. This CDR3 has 15 residues.

The chain joins TRBV7-9 to TRBJ2-5; the D gene is possibly TRBD2 (7 bases). This CDR3 has 13 residues. The V and J ends lost 7 bases and 5 bases respectively, with 14 bases between them. Germline V CDR1 and CDR2: SEHNR, FQNEAQ (reference sequence). CDR3 loop: CASTGGQVETQYF. The CDR3, as DNA: TGTGCCAGCACCGGGGGGCAGGTCGAGACCCAGTACTTC. The entire variable domain, with the rest obtained from reference TRBV7-9 and TRBJ2-5, is as follows: DTGVSQNPRHKITKRGQNVTFRCDPISEHNRLYWYRQTLGQGPEFLTYFQNEAQLEKSRLLSDRFSAERPKGSFSTLEIQRTEQGDSAMYLCASTGGQVETQYFGPGTRLLVL.

This clonotype has at least ten counts. V is TRBV4-1 and J is TRBJ2-6; D gene unclear. From germline, CDR1 is MGHRA and CDR2 YSYEKL. This CDR3 is built from 19 residues. V was pared by 0 bases and J by 5 bases, with 20 bases between. CDR3 DNA sequence: TGCGCCAGCAGCCAAGATAACGTACCGGGTTTAGGAAGGGCCAACGTCCTGACTTTC. Residues: CASSQDNVPGLGRANVLTF.

This clonotype came up once. The J gene is TRBJ1-1, the V gene TRBV4-1; TRBD1 might be the D (6 bases). Trimming left V 0 bases short and J 3 bases short, with 11 bases between. The CDR3 runs 15 residues. The germline gives CDR1 MGHRA, CDR2 YSYEKL. In DNA, the CDR3 is TGCGCCAGCAGCCAAGAGGGGAGGGGGTACACTGAAGCTTTCTTT. The encoded protein is CASSQEGRGYTEAFF.

This clonotype was seen more than once but under ten times. The chain joins TRBV2 to TRBJ1-1; D call uncertain. Germline loops: CDR1 SNHLY, CDR2 FYNNEI. CDR3 length: 10 amino acids. V was shortened by 4 bases and J by 6 bases, with 3 bases between the two germline ends. DNA for the CDR3: TGTGCCAGCAGTGGTCCTGAAGCTTTCTTT. Its translation: CASSGPEAFF. The variable domain in full, completed from reference TRBV2 and TRBJ1-1, reads EPEVTQTPSHQVTQMGQEVILRCVPISNHLYFYWYRQILGQKVEFLVSFYNNEISEKSEIFDDQFSVERPDGSNFTLKIRSTKLEDSAMYFCASSGPEAFFGQGTRLTVV.

This clonotype was seen only a few times. J is TRBJ2-1 and V is TRBV20-1; the D gene is possibly TRBD2 (5 bases). The V and J ends lost 4 bases and 8 bases respectively, with 18 bases between them. This CDR3 has 14 amino acids. The germline gives CDR1 DFQATT, CDR2 SNEGSKA (reference sequence). For the CDR3, the DNA is TGCAGTGCTAAAGACGGGGTTCAGGACCATGAGCAGTTCTTC. Its translation is CSAKDGVQDHEQFF.

The chain links TRBV5-5 to TRBJ1-5, with a weak D call TRBD1 (5 bases). The CDR3 has 16 amino acids. V shed 1 base and J shed 0 bases, with 11 bases lying between them. The germline V gene has CDR1 SGHKS and CDR2 YYEKEE (reference sequence). The CDR3 sequence is CASSLLGELSNQPQHF. CDR3 in DNA: TGTGCCAGCAGCTTGTTGGGGGAGCTTAGCAATCAGCCCCAGCATTTT. Variable domain in full (rest from reference TRBV5-5 and TRBJ1-5): DAGVTQSPTHLIKTRGQQVTLRCSPISGHKSVSWYQQVLGQGPQFIFQYYEKEERGRGNFPDRFSARQFPNYSSELNVNALLLGDSALYLCASSLLGELSNQPQHFGDGTRLSIL.